This T cell receptor (beta chain) derives from a study of response to subunit inactivated influenza vaccine. Trimming pared 4 bases from V and 2 bases from J, leaving 10 bases between. Germline V lookup: CDR1 SGDLS, CDR2 YYNGEE. CDR3 length: 13 residues. TCRdb reprocessed the RT-PCR reads via MiXCR and lists one record per CDR3 protein. Altogether about 520,000 distinct CDR3 sequences are present, roughly 11% being singletons, with the ten largest covering approximately 12%. This receptor was taken from a man in his forties or fifties who received an inactivated influenza vaccine. The specimen comprised PBMCs from blood, sampled roughly 45 days after vaccination. The chain recombines TRBV9 with TRBJ2-7; D is undetermined. CDR3 in amino acids: CASSRLGTYEQYF. The CDR3 DNA sequence: TGTGCCAGCAGCAGACTGGGGACCTACGAGCAGTACTTC.